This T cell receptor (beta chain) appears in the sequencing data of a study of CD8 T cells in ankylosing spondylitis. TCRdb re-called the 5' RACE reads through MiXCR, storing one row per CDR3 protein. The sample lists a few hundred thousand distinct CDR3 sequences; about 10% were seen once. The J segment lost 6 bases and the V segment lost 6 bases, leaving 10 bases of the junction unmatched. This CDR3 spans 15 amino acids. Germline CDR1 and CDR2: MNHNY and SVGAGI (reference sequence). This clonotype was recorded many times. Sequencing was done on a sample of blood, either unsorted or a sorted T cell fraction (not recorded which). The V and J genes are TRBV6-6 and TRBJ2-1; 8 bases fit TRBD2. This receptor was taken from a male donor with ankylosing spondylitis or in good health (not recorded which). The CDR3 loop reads CASSLDTAGANEQFF. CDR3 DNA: TGTGCCAGCAGCCTTGATACAGCGGGAGCCAATGAGCAGTTCTTC.